These 6 T cell receptor beta chains share one sample of origin, sequenced in a study of T-cell reconstitution after alpha-beta-depleted transplantation in children. Preparation of the TCRbeta library used unique molecular identifiers. TCRdb passed the PCR reads through MiXCR, listing each CDR3 protein once. The table lists approximately 270,000 distinct CDR3 sequences, roughly 25% of them singletons. Source: PBMCs, mostly from graft donor cells, taken 360 days after TCRalphabeta/CD19-depleted stem cell transplant. The receptors here all came from a female patient under 10 years old who had a stem cell transplant for congenital amegakaryocytic thrombocytopenia, so the T cells may come from the graft donor.

The chain links TRBV7-8 to TRBJ1-2, with 7 bases lining up with TRBD1. The trim removed 0 bases at V and 6 bases at J, leaving 19 bases unmatched. The CDR3 sequence is 19 residues long. The germline V gene has CDR1 SGHVS and CDR2 FQNEAQ. CDR3: CASSLARTGGSALTHGYTF. The CDR3 DNA follows: TGTGCCAGCAGCTTAGCGAGGACAGGAGGGTCCGCCTTAACCCATGGCTACACCTTC.

The rearrangement uses TRBV9 and TRBJ2-5; D gene uncertain. Trimming took off 0 bases at V and 2 bases at J, with 14 bases between the two ends. Germline V gene data show CDR1 as SGDLS and CDR2 as YYNGEE. The CDR3 contains 16 residues. The CDR3 nucleotides are TGTGCCAGCAGCGTAGGGACCTCCAACATTCAAGAGACCCAGTACTTC. Translated, it gives CASSVGTSNIQETQYF. Using reference TRBV9 and TRBJ2-5 for the parts outside the CDR3, the full variable domain is DSGVTQTPKHLITATGQRVTLRCSPRSGDLSVYWYQQSLDQGLQFLIQYYNGEERAKGNILERFSAQQFPDLHSELNLSSLELGDSALYFCASSVGTSNIQETQYFGPGTRLLVL.

The table lists this clonotype with a few counts. The chain combines TRBV18 with TRBJ1-1, with TRBD1 as a possible D gene (6 bases). V lost 3 bases and J 4 bases, leaving 18 bases between the germline ends. This CDR3 spans 16 amino acids. The germline V gene encodes CDR1 KGHSH and CDR2 LQKENI. In nucleotides, the CDR3 is TGTGCCAGCTCACCGGGGACATACTTAAGGGGCACTGAAGCTTTCTTT. Translation: CASSPGTYLRGTEAFF.

The rearrangement uses TRBV5-1 and TRBJ2-4; 7 bases are a match to TRBD1. The V and J ends lost 4 bases and 3 bases, in that order; junction bases with no gene match: 4. The CDR3 is made up of 14 amino acids. CDR1 SGHRS and CDR2 YFSETQ come from the germline V gene. The chain's CDR3 is CASSQTGIKNIQYF. CDR3 DNA sequence: TGCGCCAGCAGCCAGACAGGGATCAAAAACATTCAGTACTTC.

The V call is TRBV7-2, the J call TRBJ2-2, with unresolved D. Trimming stripped 3 bases from V and 5 bases from J, with 10 bases between. The CDR3 spans 14 residues. Germline assignment: CDR1 SGHTA and CDR2 FQGNSA. CDR3 in DNA: TGTGCCAGCAGCTTCGTTCCGAGAACCGGGGAGCTGTTTTTT. Translation gives CASSFVPRTGELFF.

This chain connects TRBV12-3 or TRBV12-4 to TRBJ2-3; 15 nucleotides align to TRBD2. With V trimmed by 6 bases and J by 6 bases, 13 bases remained unmatched. The CDR3 runs 18 residues. The CDR3 here is CASRGTSGGKVGMDTQYF. The CDR3 nucleotides are TGTGCCAGCAGAGGGACTAGCGGGGGGAAAGTAGGAATGGATACGCAGTATTTT.